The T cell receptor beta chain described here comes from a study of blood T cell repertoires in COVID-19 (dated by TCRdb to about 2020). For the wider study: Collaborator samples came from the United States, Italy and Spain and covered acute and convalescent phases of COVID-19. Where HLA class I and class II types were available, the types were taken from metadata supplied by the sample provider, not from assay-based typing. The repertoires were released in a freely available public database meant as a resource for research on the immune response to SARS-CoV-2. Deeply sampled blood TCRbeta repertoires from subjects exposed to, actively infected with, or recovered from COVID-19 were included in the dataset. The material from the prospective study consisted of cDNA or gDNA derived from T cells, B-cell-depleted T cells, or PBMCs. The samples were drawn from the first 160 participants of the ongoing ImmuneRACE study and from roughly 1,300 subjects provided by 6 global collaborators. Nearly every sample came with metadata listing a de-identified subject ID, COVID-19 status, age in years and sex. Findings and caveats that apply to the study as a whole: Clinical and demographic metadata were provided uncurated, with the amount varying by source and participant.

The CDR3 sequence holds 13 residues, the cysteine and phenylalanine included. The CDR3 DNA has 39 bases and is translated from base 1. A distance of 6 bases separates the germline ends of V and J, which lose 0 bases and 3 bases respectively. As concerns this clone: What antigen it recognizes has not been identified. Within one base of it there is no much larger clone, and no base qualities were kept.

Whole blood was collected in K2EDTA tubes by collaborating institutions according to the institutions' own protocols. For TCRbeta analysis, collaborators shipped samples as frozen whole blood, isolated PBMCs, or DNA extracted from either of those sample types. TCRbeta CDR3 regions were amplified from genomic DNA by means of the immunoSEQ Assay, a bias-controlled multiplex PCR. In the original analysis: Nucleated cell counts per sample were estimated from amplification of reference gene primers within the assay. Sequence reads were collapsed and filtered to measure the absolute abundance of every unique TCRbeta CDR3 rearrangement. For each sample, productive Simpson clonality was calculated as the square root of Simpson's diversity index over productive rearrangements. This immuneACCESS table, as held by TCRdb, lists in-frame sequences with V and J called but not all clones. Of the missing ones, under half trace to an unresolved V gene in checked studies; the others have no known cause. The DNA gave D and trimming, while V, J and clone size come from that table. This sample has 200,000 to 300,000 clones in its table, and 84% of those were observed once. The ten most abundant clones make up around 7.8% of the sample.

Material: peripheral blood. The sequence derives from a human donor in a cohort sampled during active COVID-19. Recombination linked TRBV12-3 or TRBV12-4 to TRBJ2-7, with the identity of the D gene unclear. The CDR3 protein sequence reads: CASSLAHGYEQYF. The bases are TGTGCCAGCAGTTTAGCGCACGGCTACGAGCAGTACTTC.